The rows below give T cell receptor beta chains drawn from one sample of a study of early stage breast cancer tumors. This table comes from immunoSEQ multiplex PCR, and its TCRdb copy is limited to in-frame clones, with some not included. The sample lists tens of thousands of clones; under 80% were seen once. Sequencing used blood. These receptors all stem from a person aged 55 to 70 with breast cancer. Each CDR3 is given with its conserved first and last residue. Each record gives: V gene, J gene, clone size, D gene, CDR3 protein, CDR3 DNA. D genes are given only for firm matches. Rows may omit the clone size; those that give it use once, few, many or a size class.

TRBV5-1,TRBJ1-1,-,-,CASSPRVLGQGSSEAFF,TGCGCCAGCAGCCCCCGGGTGTTGGGGCAGGGCTCCTCTGAAGCTTTCTTT
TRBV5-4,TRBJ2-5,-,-,CASSWQGRRETQYF,TGTGCCAGCAGCTGGCAGGGAAGGCGAGAGACCCAGTACTTC
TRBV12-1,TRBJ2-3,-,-,CASSPLPKAGGPRRPDTQYF,TGTGCCAGCAGCCCGCTCCCAAAAGCGGGAGGGCCACGCCGGCCAGATACGCAGTATTTT
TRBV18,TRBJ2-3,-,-,CASFPQDTQYF,TGTGCCAGCTTCCCCCAAGATACGCAGTATTTT
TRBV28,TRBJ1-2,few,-,CASSLDRRSPFTF,TGTGCCAGCAGTTTGGACCGCCGAAGCCCCTTCACCTTC
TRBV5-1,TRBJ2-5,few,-,CASSLGDIHGRETQYF,TGCGCCAGCAGCTTGGGCGATATTCACGGGAGAGAGACCCAGTACTTC
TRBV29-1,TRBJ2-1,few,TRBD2,CSVLAVFYNEQFF,TGCAGCGTTCTAGCGGTGTTCTACAATGAGCAGTTCTTC
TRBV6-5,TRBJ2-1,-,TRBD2,CASGPRERDEQFF,TGTGCCAGCGGGCCGCGGGAGAGGGATGAGCAGTTCTTC
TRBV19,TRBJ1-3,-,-,CASSILGGSGNTIYF,TGTGCCAGTAGTATACTCGGCGGCTCTGGAAACACCATATATTTT
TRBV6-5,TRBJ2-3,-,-,CASSYAQRSSADTQYF,TGTGCCAGCAGTTACGCCCAGCGGAGCAGCGCAGATACGCAGTATTTT
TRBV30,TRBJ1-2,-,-,CAWSPDRYGYTF,TGTGCCTGGAGTCCGGACAGATATGGCTACACCTTC
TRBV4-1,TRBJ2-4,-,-,CASSQGSGLVGIQYF,TGCGCCAGCAGCCAAGGTTCAGGGTTGGTTGGCATTCAGTACTTC
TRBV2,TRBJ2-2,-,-,CASSPENGGELFF,TGTGCCAGCAGCCCAGAAAACGGCGGGGAGCTGTTTTTT
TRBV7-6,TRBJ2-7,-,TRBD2,CASSLAFAGGSYEQYF,TGTGCCAGCAGCTTAGCCTTCGCGGGAGGGTCCTACGAGCAGTACTTC
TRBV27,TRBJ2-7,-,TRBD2,CASSPGGAGGRQQYF,TGTGCCAGCAGTCCCGGAGGAGCGGGGGGGCGTCAGCAGTACTTC
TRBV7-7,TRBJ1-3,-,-,CASSLKPGPGNTIYF,TGTGCTAGCAGCTTAAAACCCGGGCCTGGAAACACCATATATTTT
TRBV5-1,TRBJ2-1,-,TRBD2,CASSPDRAGDFLFYNEQFF,TGCGCCAGCAGCCCGGATAGGGCGGGAGATTTCTTGTTTTACAATGAGCAGTTCTTC
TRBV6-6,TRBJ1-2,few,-,CASSLDTTSGYTF,TGTGCCAGCAGTTTGGACACCACATCAGGCTACACCTTC
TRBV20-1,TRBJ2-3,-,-,CSARGLRQYF,TGCAGTGCTAGGGGGTTGAGGCAGTATTTT
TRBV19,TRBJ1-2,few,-,CASTTRGNYGYTF,TGTGCCAGTACTACCCGGGGGAACTATGGCTACACCTTC
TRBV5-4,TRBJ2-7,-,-,CASSSDGSYEQYF,TGTGCCAGCAGCTCGGACGGATCCTACGAGCAGTACTTC
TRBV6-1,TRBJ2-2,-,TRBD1,CASSAGTGVNTGELFF,TGTGCCAGCAGTGCCGGGACAGGGGTGAACACCGGGGAGCTGTTTTTT
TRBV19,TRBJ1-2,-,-,CASSIGGLGYTF,TGTGCCAGTAGTATAGGTGGGCTTGGCTACACCTTC
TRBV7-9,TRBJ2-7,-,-,CASSSSAKSYEQYF,TGTGCCAGCAGCTCCTCAGCTAAATCCTACGAGCAGTACTTC
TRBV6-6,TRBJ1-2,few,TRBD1,CASIETGGLSNYGYTF,TGTGCCAGCATTGAGACAGGGGGCCTCTCTAACTATGGCTACACCTTC
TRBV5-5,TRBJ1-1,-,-,CASSWLSDLGAFF,TGTGCCAGCAGCTGGCTGTCCGACCTTGGAGCTTTCTTT
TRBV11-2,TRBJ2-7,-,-,CASRGPAYEQYF,TGTGCCAGCAGGGGACCAGCATACGAGCAGTACTTC
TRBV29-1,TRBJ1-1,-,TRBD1,CSVEDLGTGWPEAFF,TGCAGCGTTGAAGATCTTGGGACAGGGTGGCCTGAAGCTTTCTTT
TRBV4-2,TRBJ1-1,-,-,CASSQEGPYTEAFF,TGTGCCAGCAGCCAAGAAGGGCCGTACACTGAAGCTTTCTTT
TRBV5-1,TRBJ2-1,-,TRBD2,CASSLELAGSEFF,TGCGCCAGCAGCTTGGAACTAGCGGGGTCGGAGTTCTTC
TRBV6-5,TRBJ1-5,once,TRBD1,CASSLDRGLNQPQHF,TGTGCCAGCAGCCTGGACAGGGGGCTGAATCAGCCCCAGCATTTT
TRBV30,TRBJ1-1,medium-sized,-,CAWGKGGRVTEAFF,TGTGCCTGGGGTAAGGGAGGTCGAGTCACTGAAGCTTTCTTT